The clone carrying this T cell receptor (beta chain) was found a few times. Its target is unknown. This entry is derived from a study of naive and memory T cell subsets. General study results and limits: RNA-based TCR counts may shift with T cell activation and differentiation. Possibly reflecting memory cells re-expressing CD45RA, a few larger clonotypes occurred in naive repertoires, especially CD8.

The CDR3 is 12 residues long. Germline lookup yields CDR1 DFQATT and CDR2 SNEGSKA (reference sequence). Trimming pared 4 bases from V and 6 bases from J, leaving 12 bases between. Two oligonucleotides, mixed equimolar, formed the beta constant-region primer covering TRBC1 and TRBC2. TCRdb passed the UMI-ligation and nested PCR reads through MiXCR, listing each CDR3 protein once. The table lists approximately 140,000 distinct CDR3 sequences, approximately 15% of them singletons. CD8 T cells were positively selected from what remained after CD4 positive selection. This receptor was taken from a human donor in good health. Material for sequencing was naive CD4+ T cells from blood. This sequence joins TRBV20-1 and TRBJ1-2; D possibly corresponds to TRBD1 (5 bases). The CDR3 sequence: CSATRGFDGYTF. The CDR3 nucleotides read TGCAGTGCTACGCGGGGGTTCGATGGCTACACCTTC.